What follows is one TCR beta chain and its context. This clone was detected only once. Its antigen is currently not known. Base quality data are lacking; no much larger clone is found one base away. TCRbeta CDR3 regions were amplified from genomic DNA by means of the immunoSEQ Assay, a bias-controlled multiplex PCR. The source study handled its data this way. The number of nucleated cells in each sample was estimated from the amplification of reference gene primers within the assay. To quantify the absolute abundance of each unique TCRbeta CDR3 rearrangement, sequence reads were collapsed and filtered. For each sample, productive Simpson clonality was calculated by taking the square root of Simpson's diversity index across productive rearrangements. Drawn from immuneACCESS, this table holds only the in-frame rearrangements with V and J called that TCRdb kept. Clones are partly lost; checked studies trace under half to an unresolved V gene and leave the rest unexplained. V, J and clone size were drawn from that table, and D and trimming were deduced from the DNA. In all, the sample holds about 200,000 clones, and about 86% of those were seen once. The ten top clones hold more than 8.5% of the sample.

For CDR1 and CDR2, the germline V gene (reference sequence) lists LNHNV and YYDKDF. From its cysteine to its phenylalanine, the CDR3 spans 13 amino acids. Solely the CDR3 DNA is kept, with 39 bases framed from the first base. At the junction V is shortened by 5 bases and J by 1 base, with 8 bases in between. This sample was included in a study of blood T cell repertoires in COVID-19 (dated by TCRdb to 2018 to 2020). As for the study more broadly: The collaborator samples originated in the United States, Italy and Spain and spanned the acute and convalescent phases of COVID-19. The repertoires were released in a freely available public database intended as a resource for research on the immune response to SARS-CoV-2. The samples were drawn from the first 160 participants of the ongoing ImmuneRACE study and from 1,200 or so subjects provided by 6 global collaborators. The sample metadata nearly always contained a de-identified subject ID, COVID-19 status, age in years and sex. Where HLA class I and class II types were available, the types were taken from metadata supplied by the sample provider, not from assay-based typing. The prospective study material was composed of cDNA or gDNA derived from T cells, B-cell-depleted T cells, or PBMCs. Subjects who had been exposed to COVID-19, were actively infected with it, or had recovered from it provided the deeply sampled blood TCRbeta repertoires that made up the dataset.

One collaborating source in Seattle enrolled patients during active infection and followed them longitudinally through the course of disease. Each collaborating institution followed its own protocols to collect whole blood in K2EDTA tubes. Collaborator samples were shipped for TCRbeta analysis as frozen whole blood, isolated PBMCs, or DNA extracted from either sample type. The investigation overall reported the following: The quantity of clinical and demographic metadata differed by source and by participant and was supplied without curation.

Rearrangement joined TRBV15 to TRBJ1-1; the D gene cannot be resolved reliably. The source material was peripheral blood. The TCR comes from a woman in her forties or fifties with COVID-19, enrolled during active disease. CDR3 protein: CATSYTRNTEAFF. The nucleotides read TGTGCCACCAGCTATACACGGAACACTGAAGCTTTCTTT.